The 32 T cell receptor beta chains below all came from one sample that was sequenced in a study of blood T cell repertoires in COVID-19. Measured with immunoSEQ multiplex PCR; TCRdb has only the in-frame clones, and not every one. The table shows about 280,000 clones, with 70% to 90% occurring only once. Material: PBMCs or T cells enriched from blood (not recorded which). The receptors here all came from a woman aged 40-49 years who had recovered from COVID-19.

The chain links TRBV2 to TRBJ2-1; 13 bases agree with TRBD2. The J segment lost 7 bases and the V segment lost 4 bases, leaving 10 bases of the junction unmatched. CDR1 and CDR2 from the germline V gene are SNHLY and FYNNEI. The CDR3 loop spans 17 amino acids. CDR3 sequence: CASSVQLAGGMGNEQFF. CDR3 sequence (DNA): TGTGCCAGCAGTGTTCAACTAGCGGGAGGGATGGGGAATGAGCAGTTCTTC.

This clone was counted only a few times. The chain joins TRBV4-1 to TRBJ1-1; no clear D gene. Looked up from germline, CDR1 is MGHRA and CDR2 is YSYEKL. CDR3 length equals 17 residues. V gave up 1 base and J gave up 1 base, with 16 bases separating them. The CDR3 DNA sequence: TGCGCCAGCAGCCAAGTAAGGAGGTCCGAAGGGAACACTGAAGCTTTCTTT. It translates to CASSQVRRSEGNTEAFF.

The chain carries TRBV7-2 and TRBJ2-3; TRBD2 is a possible D gene (7 bases). Trimming pared 1 base from V and 4 bases from J, leaving 18 bases between. Germline lookup yields CDR1 SGHTA and CDR2 FQGNSA. The CDR3 contains 17 residues. DNA for the CDR3: TGTGCCAGCAGCTTAGGTCGAGGGGGACTAAGGGCAGATACGCAGTATTTT. Translating it yields CASSLGRGGLRADTQYF. The variable domain in full, completed from reference TRBV7-2 and TRBJ2-3, reads GAGVSQSPSNKVTEKGKDVELRCDPISGHTALYWYRQSLGQGLEFLIYFQGNSAPDKSGLPSDRFSAERTGGSVSTLTIQRTQQEDSAVYLCASSLGRGGLRADTQYFGPGTRLTVL.

The genes are TRBV27 and TRBJ2-7; 8 bases are a match to TRBD1. The ends lost 4 bases at V and 1 base at J; junction bases unmatched: 6. The CDR3 spans 15 residues. CDR1 and CDR2 from the germline V gene are MNHEY and SMNVEV (reference sequence). The CDR3 loop reads CASSSTGTGSYEQYF. CDR3 DNA: TGTGCCAGCAGTTCCACCGGGACAGGATCCTACGAGCAGTACTTC.

This clone came up a few times. V is TRBV28 and J is TRBJ1-6, with D unclear. The CDR3 has 16 amino acids. V was clipped by 2 bases and J by 7 bases, with 15 bases between them. CDR1 MDHEN and CDR2 SYDVKM come from the germline V gene. The CDR3 coding sequence is TGTGCCAGCAGTTTAGGGATTCGAGGGTTCAATTCACCCCTCCACTTT. Amino acid sequence: CASSLGIRGFNSPLHF.

This chain connects TRBV3-1 (or the pseudogene TRBV3-2) to TRBJ2-5, with 7 positions matching TRBD1. Per the germline V gene, CDR1 is LGHDT and CDR2 is YNNKEL (reference sequence). V dropped 5 bases and J dropped 5; count of bases not matched to a gene: 14. This CDR3 contains 16 residues. CDR3 sequence (DNA): TGTGCCAGCAGCAGACGGGGACAGCCGGTGGGGGAGACCCAGTACTTC. It encodes CASSRRGQPVGETQYF.

The V and J genes are TRBV6-5 and TRBJ2-2; the match to TRBD2 covers 10 bases. With V trimmed by 4 bases and J by 14 bases, 10 bases remained unmatched. The CDR3 extends over 14 amino acids. CDR1 is MNHEY and CDR2 is SVGAGI in the germline V gene. Here the CDR3 reads CASSSGLAAVELFF. CDR3 nucleotides: TGTGCCAGCAGTTCAGGACTAGCGGCTGTGGAACTGTTTTTT.

The J gene is TRBJ1-3, the V gene TRBV9; D ambiguous. V was trimmed by 3 bases and J by 0 bases, leaving 7 bases between them. The CDR3 runs 14 residues. CDR1 is SGDLS and CDR2 is YYNGEE in the germline V gene. CDR3 in amino acids: CASSDQYSGNTIYF. The CDR3 DNA reads TGTGCCAGCAGCGATCAGTACTCTGGAAACACCATATATTTT. Using reference TRBV9 and TRBJ1-3 for the parts outside the CDR3, the full variable domain is DSGVTQTPKHLITATGQRVTLRCSPRSGDLSVYWYQQSLDQGLQFLIQYYNGEERAKGNILERFSAQQFPDLHSELNLSSLELGDSALYFCASSDQYSGNTIYFGEGSWLTVV.

The chain employs TRBV11-2 and TRBJ1-1, with 8 bases aligning to TRBD1. Looked up from germline, CDR1 is SGHAT and CDR2 is FQNNGV. The ends lost 1 base at V and 1 base at J; junction bases unmatched: 8. The CDR3 sequence is 17 residues long. This chain's CDR3 is CASSLVFRGLGNTEAFF. Here the CDR3 DNA reads TGTGCCAGCAGCTTAGTTTTCAGGGGGCTAGGGAACACTGAAGCTTTCTTT.

The V and J genes are TRBV3-1 (or the pseudogene TRBV3-2) and TRBJ1-6; TRBD1 matches 8 bases. Unmatched junction bases numbered 6, after V lost 3 bases and J lost 2 bases. The CDR3 sequence is 17 residues long. CDR1 is LGHDT, CDR2 YNNKEL, per germline (reference sequence). CDR3 sequence (DNA): TGTGCCAGCAGCCACGGGGAGGGACAGGCCTATAATTCACCCCTCCACTTT. It translates to CASSHGEGQAYNSPLHF.

The chain is built from TRBV4-1 and TRBJ1-1; D uncertain. The ends were cut back, 4 bases at V and 1 base at J, with 7 bases in the middle. The CDR3 runs 13 residues. CDR1 is MGHRA, CDR2 YSYEKL, per germline. The CDR3 nucleotides read TGCGCCAGCAGCCCCCCGGGGAACACTGAAGCTTTCTTT. Translation gives CASSPPGNTEAFF.

The chain recombines TRBV10-3 with TRBJ2-7; 15 bases match TRBD2. CDR1 and CDR2 from the germline V gene are ENHRY and SYGVKD. Trimming took 6 bases from V and 4 from J; bases not matched to a gene: 4. The CDR3 spans 15 residues. DNA of the CDR3: TGTGCCATCAGAACCGGGACTAGCGGGAGGTACGAGCAGTACTTC. Its protein is CAIRTGTSGRYEQYF.

The chain has TRBV2 and TRBJ1-5; no reliable D call. Germline loops: CDR1 SNHLY, CDR2 FYNNEI. CDR3 length: 14 residues. Trimming cost V 0 bases and J 7 bases, with 10 bases left between them. The CDR3 loop reads CASSEALPGQPQHF. In DNA form, the CDR3 reads TGTGCCAGCAGTGAAGCGCTTCCGGGACAGCCCCAGCATTTT.

The rearrangement links TRBV7-2 to TRBJ1-1, with 10 bases aligning to TRBD1. The V segment lost 5 bases and the J segment 6 bases; nucleotides outside the gene matches: 15. The CDR3 runs 17 residues. Germline assignment: CDR1 SGHTA and CDR2 FQGNSA. In DNA, the CDR3 is TGTGCCAGCAGCGAACCGGGACAGGGGAGGTTCTTCGCTGAAGCTTTCTTT. This encodes CASSEPGQGRFFAEAFF.

The gene calls are TRBV28 and TRBJ1-1, with 7 nucleotides matching TRBD1. V shed 5 bases and J 0 bases; nucleotides not matched to a gene: 12. CDR3 length: 17 residues. From germline, CDR1 is MDHEN and CDR2 SYDVKM. This chain's CDR3 is CASSSTLTGFMNTEAFF. The CDR3 bases are TGTGCCAGCAGTAGCACTTTGACAGGGTTCATGAACACTGAAGCTTTCTTT.

The V gene is TRBV24-1, the J gene TRBJ1-5; D is undetermined. In germline, CDR1 is KGHDR, CDR2 SFDVKD. The CDR3 has 13 amino acids. Deletions cut 5 bases from V and 1 base from J, with 5 bases between. The CDR3 DNA follows: TGTGCCACCAGTGGCGCGAGCAATCAGCCCCAGCATTTT. Its translation: CATSGASNQPQHF.

This chain joins TRBV5-1 and TRBJ2-1, with TRBD2 matching 9 bases. The CDR3 covers 20 residues. V shed 7 bases and J 2 bases; nucleotides not matched to a gene: 22. In germline, CDR1 is SGHRS, CDR2 YFSETQ. In DNA form, the CDR3 reads TGCGCCAGCTGTCGACGTGGGCAGGGCTCGGGCGGGAGGGCCTACAATGAGCAGTTCTTC. Translated: CASCRRGQGSGGRAYNEQFF.

The rearrangement links TRBV10-3 to TRBJ2-3; the match to TRBD2 covers 10 bases. Unmatched junction bases numbered 9, after V lost 5 bases and J lost 4 bases. This CDR3 spans 16 amino acids. Germline V gene lookup returns CDR1 ENHRY and CDR2 SYGVKD. The CDR3 reads CAISRSTSGMPDTQYF. For the CDR3, the DNA is TGTGCCATCAGTCGGAGCACTAGCGGGATGCCAGATACGCAGTATTTT.

The rearrangement uses TRBV19 and TRBJ1-1; D is possibly TRBD1 (6 bases). The germline CDR1 and CDR2 sequences are LNHDA and SQIVND (reference sequence). The CDR3 extends over 14 amino acids. V dropped 7 bases and J dropped 1 base, with 13 bases sitting between them. CDR3 bases: TGTGCCAGTACCCCGACAGGCAGGAACACTGAAGCTTTCTTT. It encodes CASTPTGRNTEAFF.

This clone was seen just once. The V gene is TRBV2, the J gene TRBJ2-6; the D gene is possibly TRBD1 (5 bases). V was clipped by 5 bases and J by 0 bases, with 14 bases between them. The CDR3 is made up of 17 amino acids. Germline V gene data show CDR1 as SNHLY and CDR2 as FYNNEI. The CDR3: CASSRQGTSSGANVLTF. The CDR3 bases are TGTGCCAGCAGTCGGCAGGGTACCTCCTCTGGGGCCAACGTCCTGACTTTC.

The chain links TRBV18 to TRBJ2-7; 8 bases line up with TRBD1. The ends lost 5 bases at V and 7 bases at J; junction bases unmatched: 13. Looked up from germline, CDR1 is KGHSH and CDR2 is LQKENI. The CDR3 totals 15 residues. The CDR3 coding sequence is TGTGCCAGCTCATCCGGGACAGGTCGTTCGGGGGAGCAGTACTTC. Amino acid sequence: CASSSGTGRSGEQYF. Supplemented by reference TRBV18 and TRBJ2-7, the full variable domain reads NAGVMQNPRHLVRRRGQEARLRCSPMKGHSHVYWYRQLPEEGLKFMVYLQKENIIDESGMPKERFSAEFPKEGPSILRIQQVVRGDSAAYFCASSSGTGRSGEQYFGPGTRLTVT.

This chain links TRBV16 with TRBJ1-1, with a tentative D call TRBD1 (5 bases). This CDR3 is built from 15 residues. CDR1 is KGHSY, CDR2 FQNENV, per germline. The V and J ends lost 1 base and 5 bases respectively, with 14 bases between them. For the CDR3, the DNA is TGTGCCAGCAGCCAATTAGAGGAGGGGAGGACTGAAGCTTTCTTT. This gives the protein CASSQLEEGRTEAFF.

This clone was seen a handful of times. The rearrangement joins TRBV28 to TRBJ2-7; D is perhaps TRBD2 (6 bases). Germline V gene lookup returns CDR1 MDHEN and CDR2 SYDVKM. The CDR3 is 14 amino acids. V was cut by 1 base and J by 6 bases, with 13 bases left in between. CDR3 in amino acids: CASSLFPGVAEQYF. CDR3 nucleotides: TGTGCCAGCAGTTTATTTCCGGGAGTAGCCGAGCAGTACTTC.

CDR3 nucleotides: TGTGCCAGCAGCTCCGCGGCTAACCTGAACACTGAAGCTTTCTTT. It codes for CASSSAANLNTEAFF. This chain links TRBV11-1 with TRBJ1-1, with D unresolved. Trimming stripped 4 bases from V and 0 bases from J, with 12 bases between. The V gene's germline CDR1 is SGHAT and CDR2 FQDESV (reference sequence). CDR3 length equals 15 residues.

This clone was observed a handful of times. The CDR3 spells CASRLEYQETQYF. The CDR3 DNA reads TGTGCCAGCAGACTAGAATATCAAGAGACCCAGTACTTC. The rearrangement joins TRBV7-2 to TRBJ2-5, with D perhaps matching TRBD2 (5 bases). V was shortened by 6 bases and J by 2 bases, with 10 bases between the two germline ends. Germline V CDR1 and CDR2: SGHTA, FQGNSA. The CDR3 extends over 13 amino acids.

With regard to this clone: The sample has other DNA sequences that encode this CDR3 too. V gene TRBV5-1 combines with J gene TRBJ2-2; a weak D match, TRBD1 (6 bases). In germline, CDR1 is SGHRS, CDR2 YFSETQ. The V gene lost 1 base and the J gene lost 0 bases, with 7 bases spanning the gap. The CDR3 totals 15 residues. CDR3 loop: CASSLTGPNTGELFF. The DNA for the CDR3 is TGCGCCAGCAGCTTGACAGGGCCGAACACCGGGGAGCTGTTTTTT.

The sample holds a few counts of this clone. The chain recombines TRBV7-8 with TRBJ1-1, with 9 bases fitting TRBD1. The CDR3 consists of 15 residues. V lost 5 bases, J lost 5 bases, and 9 bases stayed unmatched. Germline lookup yields CDR1 SGHVS and CDR2 FQNEAQ. CDR3 protein: CASSPWTGEGTEAFF. CDR3 DNA sequence: TGTGCCAGCAGCCCTTGGACAGGGGAAGGAACTGAAGCTTTCTTT.

This clone has just a few counts. The CDR3 DNA follows: TGTGCCAGCAGCGCGACGGGGAGGTCGTATGAGACCCAGTACTTC. Its translation is CASSATGRSYETQYF. V and J are TRBV9 and TRBJ2-5, with D tentatively TRBD2 (6 bases). The V end was cut by 3 bases, the J end by 5 bases, with 17 bases between. The V gene's germline CDR1 is SGDLS and CDR2 YYNGEE. This CDR3 spans 15 amino acids.

V gene TRBV30 combines with J gene TRBJ1-6, with 7 bases lining up with TRBD1. This CDR3 is built from 14 residues. The ends lost 3 bases at V and 9 bases at J; junction bases unmatched: 8. From germline, CDR1 is GTSNPN and CDR2 SVGIG (reference sequence). The CDR3 nucleotides read TGTGCCTGGAGGCTAAGCGCAGGGGGTTCACCCCTCCACTTT. Encoded protein: CAWRLSAGGSPLHF.

CDR3: CASSLGTSGRTDTQYF. CDR3 DNA: TGTGCCAGCAGCTTGGGAACTAGCGGGAGGACAGATACGCAGTATTTT. The gene calls are TRBV5-4 and TRBJ2-3; 12 nucleotides align to TRBD2. The CDR3 is 16 amino acids. V lost 0 bases and J lost 3; bases outside the gene matches: 2. Germline CDR1 SGHNT, CDR2 YYREEE (reference sequence).

V and J are TRBV20-1 and TRBJ2-5; 8 bases line up with TRBD2. V lost 3 bases and J lost 5; bases outside the gene matches: 5. Germline values: CDR1 DFQATT, CDR2 SNEGSKA (reference sequence). The CDR3 is made up of 13 amino acids. This chain's CDR3 is CSASSGAGETQYF. The CDR3, as DNA: TGCAGTGCTAGTAGCGGGGCGGGGGAGACCCAGTACTTC.

The V gene is TRBV7-2, the J gene TRBJ1-2; no clear D gene. The CDR3 runs 14 residues. V lost 1 base to trimming and J lost 0 bases, with 6 bases between them. Per germline, CDR1 SGHTA and CDR2 FQGNSA. The CDR3 nucleotides read TGTGCCAGCAGCTTAGGGAGTTCTAACTATGGCTACACCTTC. This translates into CASSLGSSNYGYTF.